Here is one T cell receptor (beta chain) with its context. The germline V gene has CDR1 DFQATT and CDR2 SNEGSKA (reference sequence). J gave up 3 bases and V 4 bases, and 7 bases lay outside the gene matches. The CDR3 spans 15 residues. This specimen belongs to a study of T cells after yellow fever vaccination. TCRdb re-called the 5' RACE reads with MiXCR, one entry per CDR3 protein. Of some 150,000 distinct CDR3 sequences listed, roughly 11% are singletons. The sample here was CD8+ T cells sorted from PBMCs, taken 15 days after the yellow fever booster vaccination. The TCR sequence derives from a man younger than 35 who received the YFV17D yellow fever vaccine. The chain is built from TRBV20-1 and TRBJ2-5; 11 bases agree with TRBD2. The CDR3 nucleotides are TGCAGTGCTAATCCGTTACTAGCGGGGGAAGAGACCCAGTACTTC. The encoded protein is CSANPLLAGEETQYF.